This entry lists 13 T cell receptor beta chains sequenced from one sample in a study of T-cell memory formation after mild COVID-19. TCRdb re-derived calls from the 5' RACE reads in MiXCR, one entry per CDR3 protein. The top ten hold approximately 12% of the sample, which has 350,000 to 400,000 distinct CDR3 sequences, roughly 21% seen once. Material for sequencing was PBMCs or a T cell subset sorted from them (not recorded which). These receptors were taken from an adult woman who had mild COVID-19 (a few samples of this study predate the infection). Cell type and time point are not known.

This rearrangement joins TRBV7-2 to TRBJ2-3; TRBD2 agrees at 7 bases. This CDR3 has 16 amino acids. The trim removed 1 base at V and 0 bases at J, leaving 4 bases unmatched. From germline, CDR1 is SGHTA and CDR2 FQGNSA. This CDR3 is CASSLGAGASTDTQYF. The CDR3 DNA is TGTGCCAGCAGCTTAGGGGCGGGAGCTAGCACAGATACGCAGTATTTT.

This clonotype has a handful of counts. The chain couples TRBV7-2 to TRBJ1-2; possibly TRBD1 for D (5 bases). The CDR3 extends over 15 amino acids. Germline CDR1 and CDR2: SGHTA and FQGNSA. The V end was cut by 3 bases, the J end by 2 bases, with 13 bases between. The CDR3 DNA follows: TGTGCCAGCAGCTTGGGGATAAGGGACAACTATGGCTACACCTTC. Translated: CASSLGIRDNYGYTF.

The rearrangement joins TRBV12-3 or TRBV12-4 to TRBJ1-6; unclear D gene. The CDR3 covers 13 residues. The V end lost 6 bases, the J end lost 8 bases, and 11 bases lay between the germline ends. The CDR3 region has the DNA TGTGCCAGCAGAAGGGTGGCGTATTCACCCCTCCACTTT. Translated, it gives CASRRVAYSPLHF.

This clonotype was observed many times. The genes are TRBV4-1 and TRBJ2-1; 10 positions match TRBD2. The CDR3 loop spans 15 amino acids. V lost 4 bases and J lost 3; bases outside the gene matches: 3. The germline CDR1 and CDR2 sequences are MGHRA and YSYEKL. This chain's CDR3 is CASSPSGGGYNEQFF. The CDR3 DNA reads TGCGCCAGCAGCCCTAGCGGGGGCGGCTACAATGAGCAGTTCTTC.

The V gene is TRBV12-3 or TRBV12-4, the J gene TRBJ1-1; 7 bases line up with TRBD1. V lost 6 bases, J lost 1 base, and 8 bases stayed unmatched. The CDR3 has 15 amino acids. The CDR3 sequence: CASSRNRDRNTEAFF. The DNA of the CDR3 is TGTGCCAGCAGCCGTAACCGGGACAGGAACACTGAAGCTTTCTTT.

The chain couples TRBV12-3 or TRBV12-4 to TRBJ1-1; D uncertain. Trimming removed 7 bases at V and 3 bases at J, with 9 bases between. The CDR3 length is 12 residues. CDR3 bases: TGTGCCAGCAAAGGGTTGGACACTGAAGCTTTCTTT. Translated: CASKGLDTEAFF.

This clonotype was found a few times. DNA for the CDR3: TGTGCCACCAGCAGGGCCGCCGGGACAGCTCACGGCTACACCTTC. It translates to CATSRAAGTAHGYTF. The chain carries TRBV15 and TRBJ1-2, with 7 bases matching TRBD1. With 3 bases clipped from V and 8 bases from J, the junction kept 12 bases outside the gene matches. There are 15 residues in the CDR3. CDR1 LNHNV and CDR2 YYDKDF come from the germline V gene (reference sequence).

This rearrangement joins TRBV11-2 to TRBJ2-7; 10 bases agree with TRBD1. V was clipped by 3 bases and J by 3 bases; unmatched bases: 5. This CDR3 contains 15 residues. The germline V gene has CDR1 SGHAT and CDR2 FQNNGV. CDR3 bases: TGTGCCAGCAGCTTGACGGACAGGGGGAACTACGAGCAGTACTTC. Residues: CASSLTDRGNYEQYF.

The V call is TRBV20-1, the J call TRBJ2-4; 7 nucleotides align to TRBD2. The CDR3 contains 18 residues. CDR1 and CDR2 (germline): DFQATT, SNEGSKA (reference sequence). J gave up 6 bases and V 1 base, and 18 bases lay outside the gene matches. CDR3 loop: CSARALWEGQGNGNIQYF. Here the CDR3 DNA reads TGCAGTGCTAGAGCTTTGTGGGAGGGCCAAGGGAACGGAAACATTCAGTACTTC.

The rearrangement joins TRBV27 to TRBJ2-7, with D possibly being TRBD1 or TRBD2 (5 bases each). CDR3 length: 14 amino acids. The ends were cut back, 2 bases at V and 2 bases at J, with 10 bases in the middle. CDR1 is MNHEY and CDR2 is SMNVEV in the germline V gene (reference sequence). CDR3 DNA sequence: TGTGCCAGCAGTTTAATGAGGGGCGCCTACGAGCAGTACTTC. Amino acid sequence: CASSLMRGAYEQYF.

The genes are TRBV24-1 and TRBJ2-3; D call uncertain. The ends were cut back, 9 bases at V and 3 bases at J, with 12 bases in the middle. The CDR3 length is 13 residues. Per the germline V gene, CDR1 is KGHDR and CDR2 is SFDVKD. The CDR3 region is CATAPVWTDTQYF. The CDR3 bases are TGTGCCACCGCGCCGGTTTGGACAGATACGCAGTATTTT.

This clonotype was seen just once. V is TRBV12-3 or TRBV12-4 and J is TRBJ1-1; D gene uncertain. CDR3 length: 13 residues. With 7 bases removed from V and 1 base from J, the gap between germline ends came to 10 bases. The CDR3 nucleotides are TGTGCCAGCACTCTGGACGGGAACACTGAAGCTTTCTTT. This gives the protein CASTLDGNTEAFF.

The chain couples TRBV12-3 or TRBV12-4 to TRBJ2-1; no definite D call. The CDR3 extends over 15 amino acids. With 4 bases removed from V and 0 bases from J, the gap between germline ends came to 10 bases. Here the CDR3 reads CASSSVPSSYNEQFF. The DNA of the CDR3 is TGTGCCAGCAGTTCGGTCCCAAGCTCCTACAATGAGCAGTTCTTC.